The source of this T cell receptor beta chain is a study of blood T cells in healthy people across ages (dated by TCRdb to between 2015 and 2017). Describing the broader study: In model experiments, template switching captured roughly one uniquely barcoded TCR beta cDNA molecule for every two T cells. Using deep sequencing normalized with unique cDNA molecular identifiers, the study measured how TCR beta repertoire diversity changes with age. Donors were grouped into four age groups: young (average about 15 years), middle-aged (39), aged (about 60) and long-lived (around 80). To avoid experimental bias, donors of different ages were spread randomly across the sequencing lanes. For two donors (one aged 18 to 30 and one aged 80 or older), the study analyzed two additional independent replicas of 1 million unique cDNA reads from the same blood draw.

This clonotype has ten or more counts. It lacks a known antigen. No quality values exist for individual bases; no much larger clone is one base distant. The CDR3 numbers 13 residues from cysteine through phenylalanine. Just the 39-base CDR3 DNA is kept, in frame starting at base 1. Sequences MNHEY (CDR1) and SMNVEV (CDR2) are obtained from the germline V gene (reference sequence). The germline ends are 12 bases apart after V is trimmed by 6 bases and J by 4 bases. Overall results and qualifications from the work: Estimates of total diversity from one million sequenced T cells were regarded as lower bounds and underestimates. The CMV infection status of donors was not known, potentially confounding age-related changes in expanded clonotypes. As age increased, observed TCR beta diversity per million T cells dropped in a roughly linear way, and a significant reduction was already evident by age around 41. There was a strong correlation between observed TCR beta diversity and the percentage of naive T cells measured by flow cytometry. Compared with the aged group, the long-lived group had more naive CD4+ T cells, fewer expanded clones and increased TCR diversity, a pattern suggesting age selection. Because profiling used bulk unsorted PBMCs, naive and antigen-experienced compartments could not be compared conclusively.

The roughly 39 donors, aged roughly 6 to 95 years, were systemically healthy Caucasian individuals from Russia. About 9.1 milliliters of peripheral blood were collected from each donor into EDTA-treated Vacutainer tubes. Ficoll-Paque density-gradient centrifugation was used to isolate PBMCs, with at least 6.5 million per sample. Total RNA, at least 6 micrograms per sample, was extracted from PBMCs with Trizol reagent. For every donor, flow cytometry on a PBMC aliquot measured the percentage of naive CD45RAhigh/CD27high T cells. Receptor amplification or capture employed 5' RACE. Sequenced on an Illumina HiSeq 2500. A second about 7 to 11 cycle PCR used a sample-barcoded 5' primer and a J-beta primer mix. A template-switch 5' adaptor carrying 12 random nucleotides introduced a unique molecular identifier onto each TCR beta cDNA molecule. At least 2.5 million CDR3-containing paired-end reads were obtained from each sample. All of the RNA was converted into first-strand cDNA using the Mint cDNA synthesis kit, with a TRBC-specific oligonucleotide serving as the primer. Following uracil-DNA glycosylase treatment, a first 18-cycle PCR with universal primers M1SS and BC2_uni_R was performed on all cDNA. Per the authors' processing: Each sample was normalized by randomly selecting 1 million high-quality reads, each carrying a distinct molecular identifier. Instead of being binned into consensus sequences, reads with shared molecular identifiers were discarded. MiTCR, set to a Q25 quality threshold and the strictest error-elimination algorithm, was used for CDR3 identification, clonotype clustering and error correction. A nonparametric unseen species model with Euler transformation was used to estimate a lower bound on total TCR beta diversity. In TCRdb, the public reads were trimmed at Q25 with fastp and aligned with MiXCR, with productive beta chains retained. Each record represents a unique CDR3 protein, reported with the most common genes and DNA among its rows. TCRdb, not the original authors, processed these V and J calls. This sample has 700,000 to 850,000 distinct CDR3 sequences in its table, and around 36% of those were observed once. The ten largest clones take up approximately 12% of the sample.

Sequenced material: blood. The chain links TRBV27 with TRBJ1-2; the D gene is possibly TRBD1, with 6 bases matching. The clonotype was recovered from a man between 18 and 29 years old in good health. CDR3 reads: CASRNTGPYGYTF. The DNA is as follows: TGTGCCAGCAGAAATACAGGGCCCTATGGCTACACCTTC.